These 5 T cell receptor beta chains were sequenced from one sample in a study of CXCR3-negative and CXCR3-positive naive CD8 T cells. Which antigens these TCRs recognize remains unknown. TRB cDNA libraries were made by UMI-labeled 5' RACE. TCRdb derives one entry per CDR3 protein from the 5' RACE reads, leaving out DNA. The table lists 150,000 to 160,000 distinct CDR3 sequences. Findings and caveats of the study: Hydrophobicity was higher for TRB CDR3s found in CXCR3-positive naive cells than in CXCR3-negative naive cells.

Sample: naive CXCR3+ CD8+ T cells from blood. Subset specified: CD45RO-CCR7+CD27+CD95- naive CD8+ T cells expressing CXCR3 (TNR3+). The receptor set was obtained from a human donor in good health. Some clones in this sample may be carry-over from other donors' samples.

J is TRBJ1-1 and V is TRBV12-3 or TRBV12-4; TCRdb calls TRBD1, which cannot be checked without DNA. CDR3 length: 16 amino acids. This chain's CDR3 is CASSPRASGADTEAFF.

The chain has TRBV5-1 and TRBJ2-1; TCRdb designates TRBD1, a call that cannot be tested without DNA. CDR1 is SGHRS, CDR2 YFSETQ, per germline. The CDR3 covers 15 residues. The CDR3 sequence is CASSLEDNAYNEQFF.

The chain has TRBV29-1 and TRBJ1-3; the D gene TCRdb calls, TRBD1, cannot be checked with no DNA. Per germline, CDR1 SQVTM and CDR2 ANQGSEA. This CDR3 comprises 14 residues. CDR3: CSATGGEAGNTIYF. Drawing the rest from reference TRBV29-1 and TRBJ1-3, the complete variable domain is SAVISQKPSRDICQRGTSLTIQCQVDSQVTMMFWYRQQPGQSLTLIATANQGSEATYESGFVIDKFPISRPNLTFSTLTVSNMSPEDSSIYLCSATGGEAGNTIYFGEGSWLTVV.

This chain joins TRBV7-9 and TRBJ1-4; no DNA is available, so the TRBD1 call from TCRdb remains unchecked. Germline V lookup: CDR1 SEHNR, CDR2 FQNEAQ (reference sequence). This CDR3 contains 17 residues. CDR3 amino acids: CASSLPRQGKTNEKLFF.

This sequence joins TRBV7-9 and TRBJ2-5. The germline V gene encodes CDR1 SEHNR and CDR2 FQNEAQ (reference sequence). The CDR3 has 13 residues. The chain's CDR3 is CASSSSLRETQYF.